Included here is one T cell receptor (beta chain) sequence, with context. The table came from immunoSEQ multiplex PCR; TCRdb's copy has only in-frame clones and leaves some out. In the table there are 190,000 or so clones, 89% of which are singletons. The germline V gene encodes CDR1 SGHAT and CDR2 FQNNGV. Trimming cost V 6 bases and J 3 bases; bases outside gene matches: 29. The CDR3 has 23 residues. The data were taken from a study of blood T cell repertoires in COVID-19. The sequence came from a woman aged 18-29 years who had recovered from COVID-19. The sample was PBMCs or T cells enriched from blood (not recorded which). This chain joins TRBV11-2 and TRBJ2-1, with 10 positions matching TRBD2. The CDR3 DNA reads TGTGCCAGCAGTTCGCCCCGCGGGCCCCGGAGTAGCGGGGGGACTTCCTTCTACAATGAGCAGTTCTTC. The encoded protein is CASSSPRGPRSSGGTSFYNEQFF. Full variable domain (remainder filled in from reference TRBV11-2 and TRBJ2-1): EAGVAQSPRYKIIEKRQSVAFWCNPISGHATLYWYQQILGQGPKLLIQFQNNGVVDDSQLPKDRFSAERLKGVDSTLKIQPAKLEDSAVYLCASSSPRGPRSSGGTSFYNEQFFGPGTRLTVL.